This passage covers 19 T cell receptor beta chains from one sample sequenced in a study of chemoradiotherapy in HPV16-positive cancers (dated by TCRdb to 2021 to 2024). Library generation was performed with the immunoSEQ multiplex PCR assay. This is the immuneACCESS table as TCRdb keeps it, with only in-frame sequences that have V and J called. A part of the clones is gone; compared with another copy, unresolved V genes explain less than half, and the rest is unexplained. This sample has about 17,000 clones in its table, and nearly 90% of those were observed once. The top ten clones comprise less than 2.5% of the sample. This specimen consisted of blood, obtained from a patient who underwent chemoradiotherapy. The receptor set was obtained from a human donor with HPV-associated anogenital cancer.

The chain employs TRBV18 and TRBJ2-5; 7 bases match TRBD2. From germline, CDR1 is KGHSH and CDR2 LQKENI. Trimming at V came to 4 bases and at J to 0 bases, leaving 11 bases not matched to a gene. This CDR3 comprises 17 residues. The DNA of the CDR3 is TGTGCCAGCTCACAAAGCGCGGGGGAGTCATACCAAGAGACCCAGTACTTC. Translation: CASSQSAGESYQETQYF.

The DNA of the CDR3 is TGTGCCAGCAGCTTGAGTGGGACAGACAATGAGCAGTTCTTC. Residues: CASSLSGTDNEQFF. The chain links TRBV5-4 to TRBJ2-1, with 7 bases that match TRBD1. CDR3 size: 14 residues. Germline CDR1 SGHNT, CDR2 YYREEE (reference sequence). With 1 base clipped from V and 5 bases from J, the junction kept 3 bases outside the gene matches.

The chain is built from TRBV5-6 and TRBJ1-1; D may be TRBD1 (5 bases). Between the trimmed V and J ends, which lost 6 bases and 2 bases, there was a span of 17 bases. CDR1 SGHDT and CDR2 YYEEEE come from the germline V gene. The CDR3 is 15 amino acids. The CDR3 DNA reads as TGTGCCAGCAACCCCCCAGGGTTTCGCAACACTGAAGCTTTCTTT. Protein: CASNPPGFRNTEAFF.

Here the CDR3 DNA reads TGTGCCAGCAAAGAGAGTTACAGCACAGATACGCAGTATTTT. The encoded protein is CASKESYSTDTQYF. This chain uses TRBV2 with TRBJ2-3, with D unclear. With 7 bases removed from V and 0 bases from J, the gap between germline ends came to 11 bases. The CDR3 covers 14 residues. Germline CDR1 SNHLY, CDR2 FYNNEI. The full variable domain, with the rest looked up from reference TRBV2 and TRBJ2-3, is EPEVTQTPSHQVTQMGQEVILRCVPISNHLYFYWYRQILGQKVEFLVSFYNNEISEKSEIFDDQFSVERPDGSNFTLKIRSTKLEDSAMYFCASKESYSTDTQYFGPGTRLTVL.

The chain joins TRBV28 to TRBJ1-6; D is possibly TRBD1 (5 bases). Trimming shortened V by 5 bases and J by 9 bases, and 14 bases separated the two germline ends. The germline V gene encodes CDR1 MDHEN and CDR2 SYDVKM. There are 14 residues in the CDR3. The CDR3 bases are TGTGCCAGCAGTCCTCCCGCGAGGGGTTCACCCCTCCACTTT. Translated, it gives CASSPPARGSPLHF.

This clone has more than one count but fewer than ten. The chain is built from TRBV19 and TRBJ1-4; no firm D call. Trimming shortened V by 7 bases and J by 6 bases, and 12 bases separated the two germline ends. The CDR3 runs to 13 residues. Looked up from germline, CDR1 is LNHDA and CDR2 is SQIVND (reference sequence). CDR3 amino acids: CASMRPPDEKLFF. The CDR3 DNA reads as TGTGCCAGTATGAGACCCCCGGATGAAAAACTGTTTTTT.

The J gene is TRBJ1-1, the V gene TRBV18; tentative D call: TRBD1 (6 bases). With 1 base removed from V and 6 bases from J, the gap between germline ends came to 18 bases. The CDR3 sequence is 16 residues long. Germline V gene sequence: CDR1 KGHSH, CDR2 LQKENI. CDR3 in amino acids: CASSPRSDGGASEAFF. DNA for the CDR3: TGTGCCAGCTCACCACGGTCGGATGGGGGCGCGTCTGAAGCTTTCTTT.

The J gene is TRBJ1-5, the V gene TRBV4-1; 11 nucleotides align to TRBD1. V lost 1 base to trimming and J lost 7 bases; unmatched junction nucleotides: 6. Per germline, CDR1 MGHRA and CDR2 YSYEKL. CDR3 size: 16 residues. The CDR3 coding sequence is TGCGCCAGCAGCCAAGGGGGACAGGGGGAGGGACAGCCCCAGCATTTT. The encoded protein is CASSQGGQGEGQPQHF.

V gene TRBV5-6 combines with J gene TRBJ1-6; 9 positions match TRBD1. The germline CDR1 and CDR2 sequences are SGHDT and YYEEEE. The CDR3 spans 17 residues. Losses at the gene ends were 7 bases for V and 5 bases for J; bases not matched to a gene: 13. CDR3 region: CASARSAGQGHNSPLHF. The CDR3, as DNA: TGTGCCAGCGCTCGGAGTGCTGGACAGGGGCATAATTCACCCCTCCACTTT.

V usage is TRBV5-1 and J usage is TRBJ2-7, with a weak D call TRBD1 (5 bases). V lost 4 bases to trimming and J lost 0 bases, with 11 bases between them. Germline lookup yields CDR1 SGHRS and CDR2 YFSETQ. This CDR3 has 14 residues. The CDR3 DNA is TGCGCCAGCAGCCCATTCACAGGCTCCTACGAGCAGTACTTC. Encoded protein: CASSPFTGSYEQYF.

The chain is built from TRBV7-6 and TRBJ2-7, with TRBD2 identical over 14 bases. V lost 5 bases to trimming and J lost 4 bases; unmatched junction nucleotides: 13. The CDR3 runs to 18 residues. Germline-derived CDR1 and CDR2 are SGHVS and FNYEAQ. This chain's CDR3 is CASSAVPGTSGSWYEQYF. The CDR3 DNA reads TGTGCCAGCAGCGCGGTTCCCGGGACTAGCGGGAGTTGGTACGAGCAGTACTTC.

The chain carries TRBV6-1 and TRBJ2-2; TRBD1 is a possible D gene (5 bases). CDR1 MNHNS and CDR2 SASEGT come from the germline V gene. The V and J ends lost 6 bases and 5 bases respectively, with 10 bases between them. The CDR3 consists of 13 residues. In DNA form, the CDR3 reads TGTGCCAGCAGCCAACAGGAGACCGGGGAGCTGTTTTTT. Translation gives CASSQQETGELFF.

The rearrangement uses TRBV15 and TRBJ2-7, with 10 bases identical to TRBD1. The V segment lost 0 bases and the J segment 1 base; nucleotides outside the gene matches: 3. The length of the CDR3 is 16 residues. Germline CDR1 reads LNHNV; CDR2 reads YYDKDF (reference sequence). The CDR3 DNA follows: TGTGCCACCAGCAGAGATCCGGGACAGGGGTCCTACGAGCAGTACTTC. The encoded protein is CATSRDPGQGSYEQYF.

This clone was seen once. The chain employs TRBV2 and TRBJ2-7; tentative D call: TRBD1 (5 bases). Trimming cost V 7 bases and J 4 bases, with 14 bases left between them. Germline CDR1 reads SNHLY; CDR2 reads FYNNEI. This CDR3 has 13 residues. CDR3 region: CASNLAGQYEQYF. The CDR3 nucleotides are TGTGCCAGCAACTTGGCAGGGCAATACGAGCAGTACTTC.

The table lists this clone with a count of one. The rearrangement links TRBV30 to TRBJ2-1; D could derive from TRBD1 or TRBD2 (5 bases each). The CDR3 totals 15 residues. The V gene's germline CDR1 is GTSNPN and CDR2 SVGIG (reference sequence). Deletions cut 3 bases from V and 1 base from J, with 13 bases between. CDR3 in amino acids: CAWRGLGVSYNEQFF. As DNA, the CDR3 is TGTGCCTGGAGGGGGTTGGGGGTTTCCTACAATGAGCAGTTCTTC.

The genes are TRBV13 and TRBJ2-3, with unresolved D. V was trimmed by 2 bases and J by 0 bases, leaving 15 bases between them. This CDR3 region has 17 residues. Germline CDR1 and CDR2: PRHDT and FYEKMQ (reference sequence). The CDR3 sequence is CASSLLGWNLSTDTQYF. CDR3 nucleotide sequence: TGTGCCAGCAGCTTACTGGGATGGAACCTCAGCACAGATACGCAGTATTTT.

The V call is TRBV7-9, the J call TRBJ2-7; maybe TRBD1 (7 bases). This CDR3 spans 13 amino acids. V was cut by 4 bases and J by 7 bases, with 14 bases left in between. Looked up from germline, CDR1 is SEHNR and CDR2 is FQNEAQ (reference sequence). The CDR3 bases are TGTGCCAGCAGCTCCCGGCCAGGGGGGGAGCAGTACTTC. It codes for CASSSRPGGEQYF.

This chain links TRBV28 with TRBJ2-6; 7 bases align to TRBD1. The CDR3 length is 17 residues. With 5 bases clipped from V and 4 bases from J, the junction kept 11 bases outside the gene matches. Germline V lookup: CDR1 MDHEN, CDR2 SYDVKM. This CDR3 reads CASSHRGSVSGANVLTF. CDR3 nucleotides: TGTGCCAGCAGTCACAGGGGTTCGGTCTCCGGGGCCAACGTCCTGACTTTC.

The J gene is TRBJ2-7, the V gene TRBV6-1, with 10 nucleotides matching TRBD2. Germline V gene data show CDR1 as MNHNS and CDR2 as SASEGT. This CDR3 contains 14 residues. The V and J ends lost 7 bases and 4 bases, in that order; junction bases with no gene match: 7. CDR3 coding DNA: TGTGCCAGCACGGTTAGCGGGGGGCTGTACGAGCAGTACTTC. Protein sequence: CASTVSGGLYEQYF.